A single sample is the source of the 16 T cell receptor beta chains below, sequenced in a study of cytomegalovirus exposure and HLA in healthy donors. 60 Vbeta and 13 Jbeta primers were used in PCR. Method: immunoSEQ multiplex PCR; TCRdb's copy keeps in-frame clones and lacks some. The data show 120,000 to 150,000 clones, about 79% seen once. Sequenced sample: PBMCs. The receptors stem from a male donor in good health and CMV-seronegative.

V and J are TRBV19 and TRBJ2-1, with a weak D call TRBD2 (7 bases). Germline CDR1 and CDR2: LNHDA and SQIVND (reference sequence). V was pared by 6 bases and J by 9 bases, with 18 bases between. The CDR3 consists of 14 residues. CDR3 loop: CASRKGEGRSEQFF. The CDR3 DNA reads as TGTGCCAGTAGAAAGGGGGAGGGCCGAAGTGAGCAGTTCTTC. Full variable domain (remainder filled in from reference TRBV19 and TRBJ2-1): DGGITQSPKYLFRKEGQNVTLSCEQNLNHDAMYWYRQDPGQGLRLIYYSQIVNDFQKGDIAEGYSVSREKKESFPLTVTSAQKNPTAFYLCASRKGEGRSEQFFGPGTRLTVL.

V gene TRBV2 combines with J gene TRBJ2-5; D may be TRBD1 (6 bases). This CDR3 spans 14 amino acids. Germline V gene sequence: CDR1 SNHLY, CDR2 FYNNEI. The V end lost 6 bases, the J end lost 1 base, and 12 bases lay between the germline ends. CDR3 nucleotide sequence: TGTGCCAGCAGGTCCGGGACAATCCAAGAGACCCAGTACTTC. This encodes CASRSGTIQETQYF.

The rearrangement links TRBV5-4 to TRBJ1-2; D not resolved. The CDR3 runs to 14 residues. Germline V gene lookup returns CDR1 SGHNT and CDR2 YYREEE (reference sequence). Trimming pared 7 bases from V and 8 bases from J, leaving 21 bases between. The CDR3 DNA sequence: TGTGCCAGCGGACTTGGGGTGGCCGATCAAGGCTACACCTTC. Residues: CASGLGVADQGYTF.

The rearrangement joins TRBV27 to TRBJ1-5, with D perhaps matching TRBD1 (5 bases). Germline values: CDR1 MNHEY, CDR2 SMNVEV (reference sequence). V was pared by 3 bases and J by 2 bases, with 11 bases between. The CDR3 runs 15 residues. DNA of the CDR3: TGTGCCAGCAGTTTGGGGGGGTCGGGCAATCAGCCCCAGCATTTT. Protein product: CASSLGGSGNQPQHF.

V usage is TRBV11-1 and J usage is TRBJ2-1, with 8 bases identical to TRBD1. J was trimmed by 5 bases and V by 5 bases; bases with no gene match: 5. The CDR3 contains 14 residues. Per the germline V gene, CDR1 is SGHAT and CDR2 is FQDESV (reference sequence). The CDR3: CASSPRTGHNEQFF. CDR3 DNA: TGTGCCAGCAGCCCGAGGACAGGGCACAATGAGCAGTTCTTC.

This chain links TRBV19 with TRBJ1-1; a weak D match, TRBD1 (6 bases). V shed 3 bases and J shed 1 base, with 12 bases lying between them. In germline, CDR1 is LNHDA, CDR2 SQIVND (reference sequence). The CDR3 extends over 15 amino acids. CDR3 residues: CASSMGGQRNTEAFF. DNA of the CDR3: TGTGCCAGTAGTATGGGCGGACAGAGGAACACTGAAGCTTTCTTT.

V is TRBV4-1 and J is TRBJ2-3; weak D call: TRBD2 (6 bases). CDR1 and CDR2 from the germline V gene are MGHRA and YSYEKL. CDR3 length equals 15 residues. V was trimmed by 1 base and J by 2 bases, leaving 10 bases between them. The CDR3 DNA reads TGCGCCAGCAGCCAAGTGGGCGGGGACACAGATACGCAGTATTTT. Protein: CASSQVGGDTDTQYF.

The V call is TRBV5-1, the J call TRBJ2-5, with 12 positions matching TRBD2. The V segment lost 4 bases and the J segment 2 bases; nucleotides outside the gene matches: 9. This CDR3 region has 17 residues. Germline CDR1 and CDR2: SGHRS and YFSETQ. The CDR3 DNA reads as TGCGCCAGCAGCCCCTTGACTAGCGGGAGAGGGCAAGAGACCCAGTACTTC. It specifies CASSPLTSGRGQETQYF.

The rearrangement joins TRBV5-1 to TRBJ2-2; 12 nucleotides match TRBD2. Germline V gene sequence: CDR1 SGHRS, CDR2 YFSETQ. This CDR3 has 18 amino acids. V trimming: 2 bases; J trimming: 3 bases; junction bases outside the gene matches: 8. The CDR3: CASSLILAGGRDTGELFF. As DNA, the CDR3 is TGCGCCAGCAGCTTAATACTAGCGGGGGGCCGTGACACCGGGGAGCTGTTTTTT. Drawing the rest from reference TRBV5-1 and TRBJ2-2, the complete variable domain is KAGVTQTPRYLIKTRGQQVTLSCSPISGHRSVSWYQQTPGQGLQFLFEYFSETQRNKGNFPGRFSGRQFSNSRSEMNVSTLELGDSALYLCASSLILAGGRDTGELFFGEGSRLTVL.

This clone came up a few times. The chain carries TRBV2 and TRBJ1-1; D is unclear. Trimming shortened V by 4 bases and J by 4 bases, and 13 bases separated the two germline ends. CDR3 length: 14 amino acids. The V gene's germline CDR1 is SNHLY and CDR2 FYNNEI. The CDR3 DNA reads TGTGCCAGCAGTGGGGGAAAGAGGGCCACTGAAGCTTTCTTT. This translates into CASSGGKRATEAFF.

The chain employs TRBV7-9 and TRBJ2-3; TRBD2 is a possible D gene (5 bases). The CDR3 sequence is 16 residues long. Germline V gene data show CDR1 as SEHNR and CDR2 as FQNEAQ (reference sequence). V lost 1 base, J lost 4 bases, and 15 bases lay in between. The chain's CDR3 is CASSLDQPSRADTQYF. In DNA form, the CDR3 reads TGTGCCAGCAGCTTAGACCAACCTTCGAGGGCAGATACGCAGTATTTT. The complete variable domain, with remaining parts taken from reference TRBV7-9 and TRBJ2-3, reads DTGVSQNPRHKITKRGQNVTFRCDPISEHNRLYWYRQTLGQGPEFLTYFQNEAQLEKSRLLSDRFSAERPKGSFSTLEIQRTEQGDSAMYLCASSLDQPSRADTQYFGPGTRLTVL.

This clone was picked up a small number of times. The rearrangement uses TRBV10-1 and TRBJ2-3, with 9 bases matching TRBD2. The V gene end was trimmed by 3 bases and the J gene end by 0 bases; junction bases not matched to a gene: 4. The CDR3 runs 16 residues. The germline V gene encodes CDR1 WNHNN and CDR2 SYGVQD (reference sequence). The CDR3 DNA reads TGCGCCAGCAGTGATTGGGCGGGAGGGAGCACAGATACGCAGTATTTT. Translating gives CASSDWAGGSTDTQYF.

This clone was observed a handful of times. J is TRBJ1-1 and V is TRBV6-1, with 8 bases matching TRBD1. The V and J ends lost 4 bases and 5 bases, in that order; junction bases with no gene match: 3. Looked up from germline, CDR1 is MNHNS and CDR2 is SASEGT. CDR3 length: 13 residues. This CDR3 is CASSGRGQTEAFF. For the CDR3, the DNA is TGTGCCAGCAGTGGCAGGGGGCAAACTGAAGCTTTCTTT.

The V and J genes are TRBV19 and TRBJ2-1, with 10 bases lining up with TRBD2. Unmatched junction bases numbered 15, after V lost 3 bases and J lost 7 bases. The germline V gene has CDR1 LNHDA and CDR2 SQIVND (reference sequence). This CDR3 is 18 amino acids long. The CDR3 coding sequence is TGTGCCAGTAGTATTGGAACAGGTAGCGGGGGGTCGAGAAATGAGCAGTTCTTC. Amino acid sequence: CASSIGTGSGGSRNEQFF.

This rearrangement joins TRBV30 to TRBJ1-6; D not certain. Trimming shortened V by 0 bases and J by 11 bases, and 17 bases separated the two germline ends. CDR3 length equals 15 residues. The germline CDR1 and CDR2 sequences are GTSNPN and SVGIG (reference sequence). CDR3 coding DNA: TGTGCCTGGAGTGTATTGGTGTTGGCGGATACACCCCTCCACTTT. It yields the protein CAWSVLVLADTPLHF.

This chain uses TRBV10-3 with TRBJ2-7; perhaps TRBD2 as D (6 bases). V was clipped by 0 bases and J by 2 bases, with 8 bases between them. The CDR3 runs 14 residues. The germline CDR1 and CDR2 sequences are ENHRY and SYGVKD. As DNA, the CDR3 is TGTGCCATCAGTGAGTCGGAGGGACCCTACGAGCAGTACTTC. Its translation is CAISESEGPYEQYF.